This passage covers 4 T cell receptor beta chains from one sample sequenced in a study of T cell changes during pregnancy in multiple sclerosis (dated by TCRdb to between 2018 and 2021). Library preparation was by the immunoSEQ multiplex PCR assay. The table comes from immuneACCESS by way of TCRdb, which keeps in-frame sequences with V and J called. Part of the clones is missing from these tables; in studies checked, under half for an unresolved V gene and the rest for unknown reasons. Recorded for this sample are some 40,000 clones; about 89% of them occurred a single time. Around 0.6% of the sample is in the top ten clones. The input for sequencing was CD4+ T cells from peripheral blood mononuclear cells, taken in the first trimester of pregnancy. All receptors come from a female donor with multiple sclerosis, enrolled in a pregnancy study.

The chain recombines TRBV7-6 with TRBJ1-2, with a possible D match to TRBD1 (6 bases). The CDR3 sequence is 12 residues long. V lost 5 bases and J 13 bases, leaving 17 bases between the germline ends. In germline, CDR1 is SGHVS, CDR2 FNYEAQ. The CDR3 loop reads CASSDGQSLSTF. For the CDR3, the DNA is TGTGCCAGCAGCGATGGACAGTCCCTCTCCACCTTC.

The CDR3 region is CAWSDSRGQVPFF. The CDR3 DNA follows: TGTGCCTGGAGCGACTCGCGGGGACAGGTTCCTTTCTTT. V gene TRBV30 combines with J gene TRBJ1-1; TRBD1 matches at 8 bases. Per germline, CDR1 GTSNPN and CDR2 SVGIG (reference sequence). The CDR3 loop spans 13 amino acids. J gave up 12 bases and V 3 bases, and 12 bases lay outside the gene matches.

This rearrangement joins TRBV5-1 to TRBJ1-2; tentative D call: TRBD1 (6 bases). V shed 4 bases and J shed 5 bases, with 18 bases lying between them. The CDR3 length is 15 residues. Germline CDR1 and CDR2: SGHRS and YFSETQ. CDR3 sequence reads: CASSPGGRGGYGYTF. In nucleotides, the CDR3 is TGCGCCAGCAGCCCCGGGGGCCGGGGGGGGTATGGCTACACCTTC. Based on the CDR3 plus reference TRBV5-1 and TRBJ1-2, the full variable domain is KAGVTQTPRYLIKTRGQQVTLSCSPISGHRSVSWYQQTPGQGLQFLFEYFSETQRNKGNFPGRFSGRQFSNSRSEMNVSTLELGDSALYLCASSPGGRGGYGYTFGSGTRLTVV.

This chain connects TRBV29-1 to TRBJ2-2; D remains unclear. Trimming cost V 3 bases and J 6 bases, with 5 bases left between them. The CDR3 has 11 residues. Germline-derived CDR1 and CDR2 are SQVTM and ANQGSEA. In nucleotides, the CDR3 is TGCAGCGTTGATGGGCCCGGGGAGCTGTTTTTT. Its translation: CSVDGPGELFF.